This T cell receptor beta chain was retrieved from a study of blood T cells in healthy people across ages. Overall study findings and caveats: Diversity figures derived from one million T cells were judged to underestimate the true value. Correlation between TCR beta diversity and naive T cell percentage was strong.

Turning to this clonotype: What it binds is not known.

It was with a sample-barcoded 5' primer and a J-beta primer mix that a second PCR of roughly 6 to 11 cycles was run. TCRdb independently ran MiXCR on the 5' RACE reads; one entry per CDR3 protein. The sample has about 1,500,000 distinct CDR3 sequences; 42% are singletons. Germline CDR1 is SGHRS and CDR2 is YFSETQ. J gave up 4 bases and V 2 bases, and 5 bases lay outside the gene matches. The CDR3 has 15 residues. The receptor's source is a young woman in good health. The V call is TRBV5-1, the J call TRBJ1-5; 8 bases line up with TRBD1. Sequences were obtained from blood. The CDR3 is CASSLSDRVNQPQHF. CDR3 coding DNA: TGCGCCAGCAGCTTATCGGACAGGGTAAATCAGCCCCAGCATTTT.